The clone carrying this T cell receptor beta chain was detected only once. Antigen unknown. This sample was included in a study of OX40 agonist ivuxolimab in advanced cancers. Turning to the study itself: Participants, 82.7% male, averaged approximately 60 years of age, ranging from roughly 20 to 79. Study-wide findings and caveats: In a subset of nonresponders, normalized T-cell clonal expansion was also low.

The repertoire was sequenced with immunoSEQ multiplex PCR; TCRdb's copy has only in-frame clones and lacks some. The table shows just over 60,000 clones, with roughly nine tenths occurring only once. V shed 6 bases and J 4 bases; nucleotides not matched to a gene: 8. This CDR3 has 15 amino acids. Germline V lookup: CDR1 MNHEY, CDR2 SVGAGI. The material sequenced was CD4+ or CD8+ T cells sorted from blood, taken in a trial of the OX40 agonist ivuxolimab. This sequence originates from an adult with an advanced solid tumor such as melanoma, head and neck, liver or kidney cancer. The chain joins TRBV6-5 to TRBJ1-5, with 8 bases that match TRBD1. CDR3 amino acids: CASSLRTGPNQPQHF. CDR3 bases: TGTGCCAGCAGCCTTCGGACAGGGCCTAATCAGCCCCAGCATTTT.